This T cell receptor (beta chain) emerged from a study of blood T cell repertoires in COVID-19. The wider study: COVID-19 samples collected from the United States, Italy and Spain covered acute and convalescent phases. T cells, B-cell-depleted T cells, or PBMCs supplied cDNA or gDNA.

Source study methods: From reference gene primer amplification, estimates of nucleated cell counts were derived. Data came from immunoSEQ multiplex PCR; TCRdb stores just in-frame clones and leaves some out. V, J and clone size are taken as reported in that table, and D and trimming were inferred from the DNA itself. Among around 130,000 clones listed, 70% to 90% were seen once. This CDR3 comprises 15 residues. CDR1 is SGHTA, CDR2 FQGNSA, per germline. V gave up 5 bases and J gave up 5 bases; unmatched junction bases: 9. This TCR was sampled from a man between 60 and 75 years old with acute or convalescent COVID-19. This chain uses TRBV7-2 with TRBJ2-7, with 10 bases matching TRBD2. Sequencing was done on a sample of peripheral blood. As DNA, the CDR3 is TGTGCCAGCAGCCCCGGACTAGCGGAGGGGGACGAGCAGTACTTC. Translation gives CASSPGLAEGDEQYF.